This T cell receptor beta chain was recovered during a study of PD-L1 blockade in urothelial cancer. Trimming removed 4 bases at V and 3 bases at J, with 15 bases between. Germline values: CDR1 KGHSY, CDR2 FQNENV. The CDR3 is 15 residues long. Repertoires were generated with immunoSEQ multiplex PCR, while TCRdb's copy carries only in-frame clones and drops some. The profile shows around 110,000 clones, less than 95% of them singletons. The time point was: peripheral blood 6 weeks after treatment start. This specimen consisted of PBMCs, obtained around atezolizumab (anti-PD-L1) treatment. This receptor was identified in a man in his 60s with urothelial cancer. This chain links TRBV16 with TRBJ1-1; D is ambiguous. The CDR3 loop reads CASSPRVAPYTEAFF. The DNA of the CDR3 is TGTGCCAGCAGCCCCCGGGTGGCCCCTTACACTGAAGCTTTCTTT.